The present T cell receptor (beta chain) was sequenced within a study of blood T cells in healthy people across ages. Whole-study findings and limits: Age advanced and TCR beta diversity per million T cells fell, roughly linearly.

Primers used in a second PCR of about 7 to 12 cycles were a sample-barcoded 5' primer and a J-beta primer mix. TCRdb passed the 5' RACE reads through MiXCR, listing each CDR3 protein once. The data contain roughly 650,000 distinct CDR3 sequences, approximately 31% of them singletons. V dropped 5 bases and J dropped 11; count of bases not matched to a gene: 11. CDR3 length equals 14 residues. Germline-derived CDR1 and CDR2 are SGHRS and YFSETQ. As regards this clonotype: What it recognizes is unknown.

The source of this sequence is a woman older than 75 in good health. J is TRBJ2-5 and V is TRBV5-1; 11 bases line up with TRBD2. Material for sequencing was blood. CDR3 coding DNA: TGCGCCAGCAGGACTAGCGGGATCTACAATGAGCAGTACTTC. Translated, it gives CASRTSGIYNEQYF.